The clone carrying this T cell receptor beta chain showed up just a few times. The antigen is unknown. TCRdb called the 5' RACE reads again in MiXCR, with one record for every CDR3 protein. The sample contains about 64,000 distinct CDR3 sequences, about 20% of which appear only once. Study-wide findings and caveats: Tumor memory CD4+ T cell TCR gene usage was found to cluster with blood and lymph node memory CD4+ cells and with lymph node naive CD4+ cells.

This sequence originates from a female donor with breast cancer. Sequenced input: memory CD4+ T cells sorted from a lymph node. Subset denoted: memory CD4+ T cells, CD4+CD45RO+CD25-.

CDR3 nucleotide sequence: TGCGCCAGCAGTTCGGGGGTTTCCTACAATGAGCAGTTCTTC. Translating it yields CASSSGVSYNEQFF. The chain is built from TRBV5-1 and TRBJ2-1, with a possible D match to TRBD2 (6 bases). CDR3 length: 14 residues. Germline CDR1 is SGHRS and CDR2 is YFSETQ. V was clipped by 5 bases and J by 1 base, with 10 bases between them.